This T cell receptor (beta chain) was found in a study of Ad26.COV2.S vaccination and SARS-CoV-2 variants. Findings and caveats of the study: Analyses that measured TCR breadth and depth may have underestimated total T cell responses.

Sample treatment: some 19 received Ad26.COV2.S at low or high dose, single or two shots; 5 received placebo; per-sample allocation not given. Each sample was drawn 63 days after the first injection (of vaccine or placebo). The CDR3 is made up of 15 amino acids. Per the germline V gene, CDR1 is SGHTS and CDR2 is YDEGEE. V was cut by 3 bases and J by 0 bases, with 10 bases left in between. The table came from immunoSEQ multiplex PCR; TCRdb's copy has only in-frame clones and leaves some out. The table records about 370,000 clones, 80% to 90% of them present only once. Turning to this clone: Its antigen is still unknown.

The chain joins TRBV5-8 to TRBJ1-3; unclear D gene. This TCR was recovered from a person between 18 and 65 years old who received the Ad26.COV2.S COVID-19 vaccine or a placebo. The sample consisted of peripheral blood, taken in a trial of Ad26.COV2.S vaccine versus placebo. The chain's CDR3 is CASSYDGSSGNTIYF. The CDR3 DNA follows: TGTGCCAGCAGCTATGACGGGAGCTCTGGAAACACCATATATTTT.